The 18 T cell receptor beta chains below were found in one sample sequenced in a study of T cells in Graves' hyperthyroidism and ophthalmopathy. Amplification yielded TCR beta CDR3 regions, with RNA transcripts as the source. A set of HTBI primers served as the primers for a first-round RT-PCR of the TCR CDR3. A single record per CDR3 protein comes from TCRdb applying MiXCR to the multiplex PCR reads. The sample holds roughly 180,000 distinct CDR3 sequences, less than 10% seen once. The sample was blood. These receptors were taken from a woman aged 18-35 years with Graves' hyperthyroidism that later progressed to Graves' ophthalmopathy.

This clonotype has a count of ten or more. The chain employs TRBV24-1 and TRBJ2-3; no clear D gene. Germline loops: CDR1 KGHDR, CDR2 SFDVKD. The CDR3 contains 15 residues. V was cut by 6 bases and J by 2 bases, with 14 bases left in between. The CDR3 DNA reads TGTGCCACCAGTTTGCCGGGCGATCCCACAGATACGCAGTATTTT. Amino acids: CATSLPGDPTDTQYF.

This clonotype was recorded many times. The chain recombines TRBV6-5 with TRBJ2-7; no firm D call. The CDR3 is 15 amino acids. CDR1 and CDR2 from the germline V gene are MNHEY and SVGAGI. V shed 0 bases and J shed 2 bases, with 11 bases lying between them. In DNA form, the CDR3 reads TGTGCCAGCAGTTACTCTAAAGCCGTAGCCTACGAGCAGTACTTC. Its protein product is CASSYSKAVAYEQYF.

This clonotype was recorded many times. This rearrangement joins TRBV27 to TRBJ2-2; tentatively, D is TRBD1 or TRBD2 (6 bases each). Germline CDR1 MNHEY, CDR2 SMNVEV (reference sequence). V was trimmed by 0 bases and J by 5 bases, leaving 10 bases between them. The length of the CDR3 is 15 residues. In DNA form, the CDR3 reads TGTGCCAGCAGTTTATCAGGGGGAGGTACCGGGGAGCTGTTTTTT. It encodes CASSLSGGGTGELFF.

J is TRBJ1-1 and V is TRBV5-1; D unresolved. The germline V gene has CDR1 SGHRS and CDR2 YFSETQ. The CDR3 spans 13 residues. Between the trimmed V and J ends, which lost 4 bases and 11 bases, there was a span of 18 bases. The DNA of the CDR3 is TGCGCCAGCAGCCCCACCGGAGGATCGGATGCTTTCTTT. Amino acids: CASSPTGGSDAFF.

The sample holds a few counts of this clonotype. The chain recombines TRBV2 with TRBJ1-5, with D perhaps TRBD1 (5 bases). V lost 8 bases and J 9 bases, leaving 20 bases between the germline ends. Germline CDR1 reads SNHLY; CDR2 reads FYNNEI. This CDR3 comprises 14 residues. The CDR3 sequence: CASFLGQGDPPQHF. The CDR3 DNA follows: TGTGCCAGCTTTTTGGGGCAGGGTGATCCGCCCCAGCATTTT. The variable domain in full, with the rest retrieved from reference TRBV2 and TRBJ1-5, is EPEVTQTPSHQVTQMGQEVILRCVPISNHLYFYWYRQILGQKVEFLVSFYNNEISEKSEIFDDQFSVERPDGSNFTLKIRSTKLEDSAMYFCASFLGQGDPPQHFGDGTRLSIL.

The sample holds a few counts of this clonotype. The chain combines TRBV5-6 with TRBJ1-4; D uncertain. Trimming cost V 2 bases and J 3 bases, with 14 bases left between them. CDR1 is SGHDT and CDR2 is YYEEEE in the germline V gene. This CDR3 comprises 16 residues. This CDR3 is CASSLRSFQANEKLFF. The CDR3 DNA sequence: TGTGCCAGCAGCTTAAGGAGTTTCCAAGCTAATGAAAAACTGTTTTTT.

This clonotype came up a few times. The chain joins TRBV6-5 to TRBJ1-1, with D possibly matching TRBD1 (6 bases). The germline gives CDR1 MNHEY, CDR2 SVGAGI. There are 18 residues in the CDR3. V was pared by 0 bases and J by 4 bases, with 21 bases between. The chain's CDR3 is CASSYSRGGLPWGTEAFF. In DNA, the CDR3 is TGTGCCAGCAGTTACTCGAGGGGGGGGCTCCCCTGGGGCACTGAAGCTTTCTTT.

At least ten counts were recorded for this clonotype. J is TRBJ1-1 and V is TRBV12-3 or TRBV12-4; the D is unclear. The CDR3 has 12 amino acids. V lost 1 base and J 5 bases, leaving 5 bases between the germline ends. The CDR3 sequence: CASSLGETEAFF. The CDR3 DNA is TGTGCCAGCAGTTTAGGGGAAACTGAAGCTTTCTTT.

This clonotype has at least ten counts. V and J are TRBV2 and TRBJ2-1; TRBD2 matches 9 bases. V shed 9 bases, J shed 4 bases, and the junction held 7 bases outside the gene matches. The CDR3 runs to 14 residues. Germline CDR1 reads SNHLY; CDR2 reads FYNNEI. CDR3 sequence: CASLRLADYNEQFF. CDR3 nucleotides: TGTGCCAGTCTCCGACTAGCGGATTACAATGAGCAGTTCTTC.

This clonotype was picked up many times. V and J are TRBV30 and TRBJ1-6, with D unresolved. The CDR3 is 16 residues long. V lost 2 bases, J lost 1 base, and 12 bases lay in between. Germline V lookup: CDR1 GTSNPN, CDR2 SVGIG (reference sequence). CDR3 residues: CAWSLAAKSYNSPLHF. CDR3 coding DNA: TGTGCCTGGAGTTTGGCAGCAAAATCCTATAATTCACCCCTCCACTTT.

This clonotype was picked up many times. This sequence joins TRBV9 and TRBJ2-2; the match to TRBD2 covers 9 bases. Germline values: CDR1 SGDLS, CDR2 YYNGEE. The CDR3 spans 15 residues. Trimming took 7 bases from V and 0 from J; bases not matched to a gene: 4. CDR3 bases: TGTGCCAGCTCGACTAGCGGAACGAACACCGGGGAGCTGTTTTTT. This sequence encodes CASSTSGTNTGELFF. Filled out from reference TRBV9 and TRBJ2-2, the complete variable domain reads DSGVTQTPKHLITATGQRVTLRCSPRSGDLSVYWYQQSLDQGLQFLIQYYNGEERAKGNILERFSAQQFPDLHSELNLSSLELGDSALYFCASSTSGTNTGELFFGEGSRLTVL.

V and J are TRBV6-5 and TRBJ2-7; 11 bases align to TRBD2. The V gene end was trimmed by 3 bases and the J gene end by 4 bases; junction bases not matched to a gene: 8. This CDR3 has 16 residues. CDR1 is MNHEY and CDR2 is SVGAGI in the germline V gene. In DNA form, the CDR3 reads TGTGCCAGCAGTTATACGGGACTAGCGGAAAGATACGAGCAGTACTTC. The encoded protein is CASSYTGLAERYEQYF.

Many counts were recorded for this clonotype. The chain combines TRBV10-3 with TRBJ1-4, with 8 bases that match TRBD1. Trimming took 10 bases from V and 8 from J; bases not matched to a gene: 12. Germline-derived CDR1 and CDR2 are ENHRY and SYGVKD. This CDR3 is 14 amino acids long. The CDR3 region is CATRRAGGLEKLFF. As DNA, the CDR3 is TGTGCCACCCGTCGGGCAGGGGGCCTGGAAAAACTGTTTTTT.

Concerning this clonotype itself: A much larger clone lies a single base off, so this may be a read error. CDR3 amino acids: CSVDRTGNSYTF. The CDR3 DNA is TGCAGCGTTGACCGGACAGGCAATAGCTACACCTTC. The chain carries TRBV29-1 and TRBJ1-2, with 7 bases lining up with TRBD1. The CDR3 consists of 12 residues. Germline V gene sequence: CDR1 SQVTM, CDR2 ANQGSEA. J lost 9 bases, V lost 3 bases, and 7 bases had no gene match.

This chain's CDR3 is CASSLVPEGGYGYTF. DNA of the CDR3: TGCGCCAGCAGCTTGGTCCCAGAAGGTGGATATGGCTACACCTTC. V usage is TRBV5-1 and J usage is TRBJ1-2, with unresolved D. CDR3 size: 15 residues. V gave up 0 bases and J gave up 5 bases, with 14 bases separating them. Germline CDR1 is SGHRS and CDR2 is YFSETQ.

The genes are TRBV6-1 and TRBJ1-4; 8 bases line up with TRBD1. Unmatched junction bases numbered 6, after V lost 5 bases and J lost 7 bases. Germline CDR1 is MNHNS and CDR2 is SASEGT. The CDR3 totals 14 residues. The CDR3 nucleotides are TGTGCCAGCAGTTATCTACAGGGGGGTGAAAAACTGTTTTTT. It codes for CASSYLQGGEKLFF.

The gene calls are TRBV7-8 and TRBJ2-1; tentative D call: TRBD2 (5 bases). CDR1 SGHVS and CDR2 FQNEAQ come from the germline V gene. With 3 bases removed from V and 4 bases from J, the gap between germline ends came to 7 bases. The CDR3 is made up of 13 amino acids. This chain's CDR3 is CASSFKRYNEQFF. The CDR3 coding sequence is TGTGCCAGCAGCTTCAAGCGGTACAATGAGCAGTTCTTC. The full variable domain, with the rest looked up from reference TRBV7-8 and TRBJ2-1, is GAGVSQSPRYKVAKRGQDVALRCDPISGHVSLFWYQQALGQGPEFLTYFQNEAQLDKSGLPSDRFFAERPEGSVSTLKIQRTQQEDSAVYLCASSFKRYNEQFFGPGTRLTVL.

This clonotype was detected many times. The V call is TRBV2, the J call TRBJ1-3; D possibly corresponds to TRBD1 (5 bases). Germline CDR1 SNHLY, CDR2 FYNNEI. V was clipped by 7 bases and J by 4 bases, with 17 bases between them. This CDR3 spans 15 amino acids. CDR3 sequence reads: CASNVGLRIGNTIYF. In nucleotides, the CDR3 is TGTGCCAGCAATGTGGGGCTAAGGATCGGAAACACCATATATTTT.